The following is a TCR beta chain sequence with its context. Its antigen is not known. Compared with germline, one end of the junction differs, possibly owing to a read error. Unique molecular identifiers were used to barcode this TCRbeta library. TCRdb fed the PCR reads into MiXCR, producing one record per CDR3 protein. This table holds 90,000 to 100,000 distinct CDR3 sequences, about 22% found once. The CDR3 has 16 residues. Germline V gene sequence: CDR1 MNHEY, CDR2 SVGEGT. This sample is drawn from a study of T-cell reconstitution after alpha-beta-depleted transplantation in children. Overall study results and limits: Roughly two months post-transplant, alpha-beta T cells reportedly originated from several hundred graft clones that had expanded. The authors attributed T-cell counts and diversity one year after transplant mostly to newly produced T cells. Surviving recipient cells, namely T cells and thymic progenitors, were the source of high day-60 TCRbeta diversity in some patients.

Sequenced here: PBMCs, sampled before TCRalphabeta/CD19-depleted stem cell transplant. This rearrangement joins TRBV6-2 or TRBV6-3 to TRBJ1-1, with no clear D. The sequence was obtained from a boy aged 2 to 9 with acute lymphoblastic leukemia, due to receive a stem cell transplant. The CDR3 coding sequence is TGTCCCAGCAGGAATAATGAGGACGGTAGGAACACTGAAGCTTTCTTT. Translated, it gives CPSRNNEDGRNTEAFF.